What follows is one T cell receptor (beta chain) and its context. Its cognate antigen is unknown. The CDR3 has 16 amino acids. V was trimmed by 1 base and J by 0 bases, leaving 13 bases between them. Germline V gives CDR1 MNHNS, CDR2 SASEGT. The study amplified the TCR beta CDR3 region from genomic DNA. This amplification was carried out by two rounds of multiplex PCR. Each TRBV and TRBJ gene had its own primer in the first PCR round. Using its own MiXCR run on the multiplex PCR reads, TCRdb lists one record per CDR3 protein. The profile covers some 23,000 distinct CDR3 sequences, with more than 35% appearing a single time and roughly 21% taken by the ten largest. The sample originates from a study of prognosis after radiotherapy for stage I lung cancer. Study summary: In a handful of patients, distant metastases developed after radiotherapy (median roughly 7 months), whereas roughly 16 patients showed no significant progression. Study results and caveats: Post-therapy Shannon entropy was lower in patients developing distant metastases following stereotactic body radiation therapy. Differential TRBV and TRBJ gene usage was reported between patients with metastases and patients without them.

This sample comprised PBMCs, obtained before or after stereotactic body radiation therapy (not recorded which). The TCR sequence derives from a donor over 45 with non-small cell lung cancer. The chain is built from TRBV6-1 and TRBJ2-7, with D perhaps given as TRBD1 or TRBD2 (7 bases each). The CDR3 here is CASSEGEGAPSYEQYF. The CDR3 region has the DNA TGTGCCAGCAGTGAAGGGGAGGGGGCGCCCTCCTACGAGCAGTACTTC.